A selection of T cell receptor beta chains follows, all from one sample in a study of control samples from healthy donors and cancer patients. Sequencing was performed with immunoSEQ multiplex PCR; in TCRdb, only in-frame clones are kept and a portion is missing. The sample records 70,000 or so clones, approximately 80% being singletons. The sample taken for sequencing was blood. The receptors were sampled from a man aged 50-60 years in good health. Both conserved end residues are part of each CDR3. The D gene is left open where the match is weak. Not all rows give a size; the values are once, few, many and, for expanded clones, a class.

v_gene	d_gene	j_gene	abundance	CDR3aa	CDR3nt
TRBV9	NA	TRBJ2-1	NA	CASSVSNGEQFF	TGTGCCAGCAGCGTATCAAACGGGGAGCAGTTCTTC
TRBV9	NA	TRBJ2-7	NA	CASSVSSTVSYEQYF	TGTGCCAGCAGCGTAAGCTCGACAGTCTCCTACGAGCAGTACTTC
TRBV19	TRBD1	TRBJ2-1	NA	CASSDQGQGAFYEQFF	TGTGCCAGTAGTGACCAGGGACAGGGGGCTTTCTATGAGCAGTTCTTC
TRBV7-6	NA	TRBJ2-1	NA	CASSLGSSGSLEQFF	TGTGCCAGCAGCTTAGGGAGTAGTGGGAGTCTTGAGCAGTTCTTC
TRBV6-5	NA	TRBJ1-1	NA	CASSLSGRNTEAFF	TGTGCCAGTTCCCTATCAGGAAGGAACACTGAAGCTTTCTTT
TRBV2	TRBD2	TRBJ2-2	once	CASSGGGTSGRSAGELFF	TGTGCCAGCAGTGGGGGCGGGACTAGCGGGAGGTCGGCCGGGGAGCTGTTTTTT
TRBV5-1	NA	TRBJ1-3	NA	CASSSGVSGNTIYF	TGCGCCAGCAGTAGTGGAGTCTCTGGAAACACCATATATTTT
TRBV30	NA	TRBJ1-3	once	CAWSYGGNTIYF	TGTGCCTGGAGTTATGGTGGAAACACCATATATTTT
TRBV24-1	NA	TRBJ2-1	NA	CATSDSENILNEQFF	TGTGCCACCAGTGATTCGGAAAATATCCTCAATGAGCAGTTCTTC
TRBV28	TRBD1	TRBJ1-5	few	CASSRRQGRGQPQHF	TGTGCCAGCAGTCGAAGACAGGGCAGAGGGCAGCCCCAGCATTTT